The text below deals with one T cell receptor (beta chain). Trimming took 10 bases from V and 3 from J, leaving 22 bases between them. The CDR3 is 17 amino acids. Germline V gene sequence: CDR1 ENHRY, CDR2 SYGVKD. Proliferating responders of the CD3+CD4+ and CD3+CD8+ phenotypes with low CFSE were sorted after the reaction. Generated by immunoSEQ multiplex PCR, the TCRdb table keeps only in-frame clones and is missing some. The data hold approximately 22,000 clones, with 40% to 50% observed a single time. The data are from a study of graft-versus-host responses after intestinal transplantation. About the research overall: Grafts were multivisceral, liver-intestinal, or isolated intestinal.

Here the sequenced sample was alloreactive CD4+ T cells from a mixed lymphocyte reaction culture, taken before intestinal transplant. Subset: CFSE-low proliferating T cells sorted from roughly six-day pre-transplant mixed lymphocyte reaction (GvH or HvG direction). The rearrangement uses TRBV10-3 and TRBJ2-6, with a possible D match to TRBD1 (6 bases). The sequence was collected from a human patient who received an intestinal transplant. This chain's CDR3 is CATEATGRAGGANVLTF. DNA for the CDR3: TGTGCCACCGAAGCGACAGGAAGGGCCGGTGGGGCCAACGTCCTGACTTTC.